This T cell receptor beta chain emerged from a study of spatial heterogeneity in lung cancer. Germline V gene data show CDR1 as SGHAT and CDR2 as FQNNGV. There are 16 residues in the CDR3. V was trimmed by 0 bases and J by 4 bases, leaving 14 bases between them. This clonotype has a count of ten or more. Time point: sample taken at primary tumor resection. Unsorted whole RNA from tumor, nontumor lung or frozen PBMC underwent sequencing. TCRdb recomputed calls from the 5' RACE reads with MiXCR, one row per CDR3 protein. The sample comprises tens of thousands of distinct CDR3 sequences, around an eighth of which are singletons, and about 4.6% rests with the top ten.

This TCR derives from a male donor with early-stage non-small cell lung cancer. This chain connects TRBV11-2 to TRBJ2-3; D tentatively fits TRBD1 or TRBD2 (5 bases each). The specimen was PBMCs, collected at surgery. Written as DNA, the CDR3 is TGTGCCAGCAGCTTAGACTTCGGGGCTACTTCAGATACGCAGTATTTT. Protein product: CASSLDFGATSDTQYF.